This T cell receptor beta chain was recorded in a study of blood T cell repertoires in COVID-19. For the study at large: T cells, B-cell-depleted T cells, or PBMCs provided the cDNA or gDNA that served as material.

Sequencing was performed with immunoSEQ multiplex PCR; in TCRdb, only in-frame clones are kept and a portion is missing. The table includes about 520,000 clones, 70% to 90% detected once. The sequencing sample was made of peripheral blood. The sequence was collected from a human donor in a cohort sampled during active COVID-19.

CDR3 DNA sequence: TGCGCCAGCAGCTCGGACAAGGGGACTAGCGGGGTGATGGTGGCCCAGTACTTC. This codes for CASSSDKGTSGVMVAQYF. The J gene is TRBJ2-5, the V gene TRBV5-1, with TRBD2 matching 13 bases. The V gene end was trimmed by 3 bases and the J gene end by 9 bases; junction bases not matched to a gene: 17. CDR3 length: 18 residues. From germline, CDR1 is SGHRS and CDR2 YFSETQ.